This record covers a single T cell receptor (beta chain). The antigen remains unidentified. Treatment defined: around 19 received Ad26.COV2.S at low or high dose, single or two shots; 5 received placebo; per-sample allocation not given. Material that was analyzed had been drawn on day 63 after the first vaccine or placebo injection. At a Boston site, the person donating was an adult of 18-55 years. This CDR3 is 14 amino acids long. J was trimmed by 7 bases and V by 4 bases; bases with no gene match: 5. Germline V gives CDR1 MGHDK, CDR2 SYGVNS. This record comes from a study of Ad26.COV2.S vaccination and SARS-CoV-2 variants. Whole-study results and caveats: Non-spike TCR breadth did not differ much between vaccine and placebo recipients.

The data were produced by immunoSEQ multiplex PCR, yet TCRdb's version contains in-frame clones alone and is incomplete. The sample holds more than 400,000 clones; roughly 87% are singletons and the top ten take under 4.5%. This sequence joins TRBV25-1 and TRBJ1-1; TRBD1 matches 11 bases. Here the sequenced sample was peripheral blood, taken in a trial of Ad26.COV2.S vaccine versus placebo. This clonotype was sampled from a person aged 18 to 65 who received the Ad26.COV2.S COVID-19 vaccine or a placebo. Here the CDR3 DNA reads TGTGCCAGCAGTGGGCGGACAGGGGGCATTGAAGCTTTCTTT. It codes for CASSGRTGGIEAFF.